This TCR beta chain was found in a study of cytomegalovirus exposure and HLA in healthy donors. The study's findings and limits: A later examination showed that TCR association rates differed by HLA locus, with DRB1 most and HLA-C fewest. The dataset shows that most TCR sequences were rare, while some public TCRs occurred in many donors. In vitro confirmation showed three CMV-associated chains to be CMV antigen specific. A missense variant in DCLRE1C was later tied to TCR beta V- and J-gene trimming.

For this clone: Its antigen is undetermined.

It was with 60 Vbeta and 13 Jbeta primers that the PCR ran. Sequencing was performed with immunoSEQ multiplex PCR; in TCRdb, only in-frame clones are kept and a portion is missing. The repertoire table contains about 200,000 clones. V lost 0 bases, J lost 0 bases, and 9 bases lay in between. The CDR3 totals 16 residues. Germline lookup yields CDR1 SGHDN and CDR2 FVKESK. This sequence joins TRBV14 and TRBJ2-1; no reliable D call. The clonotype originates from a girl aged 2 to 9 in good health and CMV-seropositive. Sequenced: PBMCs. The CDR3 region has the DNA TGTGCCAGCAGCCAAGAGTCCGAGCTCTCCTACAATGAGCAGTTCTTC. Its protein is CASSQESELSYNEQFF.